This entry concerns a single TCR beta chain. Its antigen is unknown. This specimen belongs to a study of lymphopenia after photon versus proton radiotherapy. Broader study findings: In patients who died, overall survival fell as post-nadir TCR diversity dropped more. Better survival with proton therapy was suggested as possible, not demonstrated.

Libraries were prepared by immunoSEQ multiplex PCR; TCRdb keeps only in-frame clonotypes and omits some of them. The sample has around 17,000 clones, roughly 88% seen once. The sequence derives from a man in his 70s with pancreatic cancer. The sequenced sample was peripheral blood, obtained from a patient treated with proton-based radiotherapy.

CDR3 nucleotide sequence: TGTGCCAGCAACCCCCTGAGCTCCTACGAGCAGTACTTC. Translated: CASNPLSSYEQYF. The rearrangement uses TRBV11-2 and TRBJ2-7; D gene unclear. Germline V lookup: CDR1 SGHAT, CDR2 FQNNGV. Trimming took 7 bases from V and 0 from J, leaving 10 bases between them. The CDR3 consists of 13 residues.